This T cell receptor (beta chain) was recorded in a study of shared clonotypes between healthy human individuals. Study outcomes and limitations: Sequencing depth was expected to influence donor clonotype sharing.

Some clones are missing from TCRdb's copy, which holds only in-frame ones; the method was immunoSEQ multiplex PCR. The sample yields 2 million to 2.5 million clones, over 85% seen once. Of note for this clone: Antigen specificity is unknown.

From germline, CDR1 is MNHEY and CDR2 SVGAGI. This CDR3 contains 13 residues. The V gene lost 6 bases and the J gene lost 5 bases, with 13 bases spanning the gap. The V and J genes are TRBV6-5 and TRBJ2-5; tentatively, D is TRBD2 (5 bases). Sequenced sample: naive CD4+ T cells from PBMCs. Subset indicated: CD45RA+ positively selected. This sequence originates from a man younger than 30 in good health. Some clones in this sample may be carry-over from other donors' samples. The CDR3 reads CASRRSVIETQYF. The CDR3 nucleotides are TGTGCCAGCAGACGTAGCGTTATCGAGACCCAGTACTTC.